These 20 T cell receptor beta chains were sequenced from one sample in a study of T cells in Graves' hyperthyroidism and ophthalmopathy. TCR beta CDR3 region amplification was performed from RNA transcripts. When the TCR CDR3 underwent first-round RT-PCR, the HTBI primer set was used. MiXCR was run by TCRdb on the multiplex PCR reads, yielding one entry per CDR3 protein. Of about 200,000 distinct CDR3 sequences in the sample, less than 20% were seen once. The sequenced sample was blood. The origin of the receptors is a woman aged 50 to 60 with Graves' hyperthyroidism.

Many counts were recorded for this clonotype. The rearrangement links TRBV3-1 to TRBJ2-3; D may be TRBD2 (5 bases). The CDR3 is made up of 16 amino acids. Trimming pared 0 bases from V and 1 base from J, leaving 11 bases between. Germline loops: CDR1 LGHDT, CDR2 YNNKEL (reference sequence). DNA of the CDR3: TGTGCCAGCAGCCAAGAGAGGGCCATCCGCACAGATACGCAGTATTTT. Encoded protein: CASSQERAIRTDTQYF.

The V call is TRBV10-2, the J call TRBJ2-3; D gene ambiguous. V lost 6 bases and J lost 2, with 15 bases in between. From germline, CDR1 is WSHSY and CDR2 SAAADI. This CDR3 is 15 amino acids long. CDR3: CASRHTGGNTDTQYF. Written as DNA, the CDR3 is TGCGCCAGCAGGCACACCGGTGGGAACACAGATACGCAGTATTTT.

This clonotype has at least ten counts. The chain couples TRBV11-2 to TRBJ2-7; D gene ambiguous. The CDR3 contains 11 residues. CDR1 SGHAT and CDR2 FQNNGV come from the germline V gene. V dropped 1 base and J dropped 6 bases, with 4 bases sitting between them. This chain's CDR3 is CASSLVSEQYF. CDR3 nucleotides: TGTGCCAGCAGCTTAGTAAGCGAGCAGTACTTC.

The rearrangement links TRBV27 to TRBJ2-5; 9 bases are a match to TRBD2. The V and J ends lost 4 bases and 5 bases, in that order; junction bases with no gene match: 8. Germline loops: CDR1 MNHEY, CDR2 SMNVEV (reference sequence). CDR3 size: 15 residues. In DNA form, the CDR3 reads TGTGCCAGCAGTTCTTTGGCGGGAGGGCCTGAGACCCAGTACTTC. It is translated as CASSSLAGGPETQYF.

The CDR3 is CSGWTAGNTIYF. For the CDR3, the DNA is TGCAGCGGGTGGACAGCTGGAAACACCATATATTTT. V is TRBV29-1 and J is TRBJ1-3; a weak D match, TRBD1 (6 bases). There are 12 residues in the CDR3. Germline V gene data show CDR1 as SQVTM and CDR2 as ANQGSEA. Trimming removed 7 bases from V and 2 bases from J, with 9 bases in between.

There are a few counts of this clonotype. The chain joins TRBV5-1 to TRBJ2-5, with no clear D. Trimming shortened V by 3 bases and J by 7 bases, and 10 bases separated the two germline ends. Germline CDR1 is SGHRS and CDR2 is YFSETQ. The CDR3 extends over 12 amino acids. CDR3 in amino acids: CASSWAVGTQYF. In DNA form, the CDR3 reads TGCGCCAGCAGCTGGGCAGTCGGGACCCAGTACTTC. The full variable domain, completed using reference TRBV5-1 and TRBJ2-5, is KAGVTQTPRYLIKTRGQQVTLSCSPISGHRSVSWYQQTPGQGLQFLFEYFSETQRNKGNFPGRFSGRQFSNSRSEMNVSTLELGDSALYLCASSWAVGTQYFGPGTRLLVL.

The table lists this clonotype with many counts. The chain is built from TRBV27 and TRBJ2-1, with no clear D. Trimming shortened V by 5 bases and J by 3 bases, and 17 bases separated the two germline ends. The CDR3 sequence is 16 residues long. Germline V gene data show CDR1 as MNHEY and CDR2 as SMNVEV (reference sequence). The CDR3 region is CASSPRGPQVYNEQFF. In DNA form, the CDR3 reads TGTGCCAGCAGTCCACGTGGACCCCAGGTCTACAATGAGCAGTTCTTC.

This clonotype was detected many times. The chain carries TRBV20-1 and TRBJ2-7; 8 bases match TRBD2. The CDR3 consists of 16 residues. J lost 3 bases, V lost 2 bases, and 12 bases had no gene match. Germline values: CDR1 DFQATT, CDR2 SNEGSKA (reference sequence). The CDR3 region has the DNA TGCAGTGCTAGACCCAAGAGCGGGAGAACCTTCTACGAGCAGTACTTC. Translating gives CSARPKSGRTFYEQYF.

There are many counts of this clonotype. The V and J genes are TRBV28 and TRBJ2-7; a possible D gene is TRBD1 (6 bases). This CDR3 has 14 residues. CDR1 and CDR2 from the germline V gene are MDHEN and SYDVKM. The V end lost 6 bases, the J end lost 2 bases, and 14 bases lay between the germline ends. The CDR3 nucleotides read TGTGCCAGCAGCACGCAGGGGTCCACCTACGAGCAGTACTTC. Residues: CASSTQGSTYEQYF.

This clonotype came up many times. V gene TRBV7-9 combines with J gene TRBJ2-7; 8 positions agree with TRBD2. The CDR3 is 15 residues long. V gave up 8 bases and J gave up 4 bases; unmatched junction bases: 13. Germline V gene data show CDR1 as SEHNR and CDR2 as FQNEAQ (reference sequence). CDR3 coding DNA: TGTGCCAGCGGCATAGCGGGGCTCCCCCTTTACGAGCAGTACTTC. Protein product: CASGIAGLPLYEQYF.

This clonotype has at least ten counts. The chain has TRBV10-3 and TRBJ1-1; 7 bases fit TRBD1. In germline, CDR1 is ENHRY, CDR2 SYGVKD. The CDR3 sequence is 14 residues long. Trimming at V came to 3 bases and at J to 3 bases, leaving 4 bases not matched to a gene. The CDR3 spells CAISDRDSYTEAFF. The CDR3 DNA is TGTGCCATCAGTGACCGGGACAGCTACACTGAAGCTTTCTTT.

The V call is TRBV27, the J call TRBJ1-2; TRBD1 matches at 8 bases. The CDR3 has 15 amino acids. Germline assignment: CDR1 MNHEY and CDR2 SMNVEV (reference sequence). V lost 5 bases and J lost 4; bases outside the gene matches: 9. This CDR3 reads CASSDGQGFGYGYTF. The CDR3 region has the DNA TGTGCCAGCAGTGACGGACAGGGTTTTGGCTATGGCTACACCTTC.

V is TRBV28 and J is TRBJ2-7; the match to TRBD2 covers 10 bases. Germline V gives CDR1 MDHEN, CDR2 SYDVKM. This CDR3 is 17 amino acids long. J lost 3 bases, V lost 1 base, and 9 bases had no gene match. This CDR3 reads CASSLYSWTSGYYEQYF. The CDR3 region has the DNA TGTGCCAGCAGTTTATACTCCTGGACTAGCGGATACTACGAGCAGTACTTC. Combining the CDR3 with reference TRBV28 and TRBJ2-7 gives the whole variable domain DVKVTQSSRYLVKRTGEKVFLECVQDMDHENMFWYRQDPGLGLRLIYFSYDVKMKEKGDIPEGYSVSREKKERFSLILESASTNQTSMYLCASSLYSWTSGYYEQYFGPGTRLTVT.

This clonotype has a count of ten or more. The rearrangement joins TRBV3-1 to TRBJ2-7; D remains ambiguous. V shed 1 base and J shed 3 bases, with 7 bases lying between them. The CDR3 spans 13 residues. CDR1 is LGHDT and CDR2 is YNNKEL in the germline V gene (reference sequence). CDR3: CASSQVAGYEQYF. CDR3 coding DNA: TGTGCCAGCAGCCAAGTAGCTGGCTACGAGCAGTACTTC.

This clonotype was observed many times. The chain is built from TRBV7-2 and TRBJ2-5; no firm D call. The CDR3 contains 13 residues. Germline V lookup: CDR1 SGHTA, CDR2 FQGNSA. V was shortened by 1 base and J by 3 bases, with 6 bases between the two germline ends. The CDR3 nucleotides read TGTGCCAGCAGCTTAGTTCGGAAAGAGACCCAGTACTTC. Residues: CASSLVRKETQYF.

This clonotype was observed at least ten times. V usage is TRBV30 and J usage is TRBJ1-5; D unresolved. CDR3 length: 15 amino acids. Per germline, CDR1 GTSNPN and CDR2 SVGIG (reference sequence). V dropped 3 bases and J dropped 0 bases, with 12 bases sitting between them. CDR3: CAWSRERDSNQPQHF. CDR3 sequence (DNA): TGTGCCTGGAGCCGAGAAAGGGATAGCAATCAGCCCCAGCATTTT.

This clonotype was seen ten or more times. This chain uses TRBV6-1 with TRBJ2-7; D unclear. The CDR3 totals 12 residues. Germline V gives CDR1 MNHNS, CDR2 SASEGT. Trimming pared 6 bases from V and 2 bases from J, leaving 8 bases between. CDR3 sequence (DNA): TGTGCCAGCAGCGGCGGTGCCTACGAGCAGTACTTC. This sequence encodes CASSGGAYEQYF.

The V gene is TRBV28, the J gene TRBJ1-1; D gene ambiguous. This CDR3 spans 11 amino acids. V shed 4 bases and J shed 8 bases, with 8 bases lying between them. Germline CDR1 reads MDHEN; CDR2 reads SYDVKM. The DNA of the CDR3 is TGTGCCAGCAGTTCCGAACCCGAAGCTTTCTTT. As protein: CASSSEPEAFF.

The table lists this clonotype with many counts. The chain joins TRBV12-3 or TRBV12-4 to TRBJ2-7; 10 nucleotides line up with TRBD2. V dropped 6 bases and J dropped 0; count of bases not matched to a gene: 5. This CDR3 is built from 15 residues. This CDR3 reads CASSPGLAVSYEQYF. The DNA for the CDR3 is TGTGCCAGCAGCCCCGGACTAGCGGTCTCCTACGAGCAGTACTTC.

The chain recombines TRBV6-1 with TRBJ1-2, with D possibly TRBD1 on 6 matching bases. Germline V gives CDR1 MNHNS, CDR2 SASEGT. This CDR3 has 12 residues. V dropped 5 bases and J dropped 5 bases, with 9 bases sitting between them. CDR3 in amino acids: CASSQQGYGYTF. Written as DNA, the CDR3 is TGTGCCAGCAGTCAACAGGGATATGGCTACACCTTC.